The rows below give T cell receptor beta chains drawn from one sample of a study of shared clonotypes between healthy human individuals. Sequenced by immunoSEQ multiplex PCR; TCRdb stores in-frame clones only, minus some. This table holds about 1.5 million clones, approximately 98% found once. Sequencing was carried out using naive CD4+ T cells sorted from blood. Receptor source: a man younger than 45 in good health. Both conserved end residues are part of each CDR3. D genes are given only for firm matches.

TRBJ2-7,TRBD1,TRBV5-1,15,TGCGCCAGCAGGGCTGGACAGGGTAAGTCCTACGAGCAGTACTTC,CASRAGQGKSYEQYF
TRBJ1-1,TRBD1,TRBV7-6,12,TGTGCCAGCAGCCACGGGACAGTTGAAGCTTTCTTT,CASSHGTVEAFF
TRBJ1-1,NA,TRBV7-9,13,TGTGCCAGCAGCTTAAAGGCAGGCACTGAAGCTTTCTTT,CASSLKAGTEAFF
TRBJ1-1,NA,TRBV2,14,TGTGCCAGCAGTACGCAGGGAGAGGGCACTGAAGCTTTCTTT,CASSTQGEGTEAFF
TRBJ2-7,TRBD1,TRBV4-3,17,TGCGCCAGCAGCCAAGTCCAAGGGTCAGGGGGCTCCTACGAGCAGTACTTC,CASSQVQGSGGSYEQYF
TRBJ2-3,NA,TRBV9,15,TGTGCCAGCAGCCTCACAGGGACTAGCACAGATACGCAGTATTTT,CASSLTGTSTDTQYF
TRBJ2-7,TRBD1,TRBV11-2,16,TGTGCCAGCAGCTTAGTATTGACAGGGCTAACCTACGAGCAGTACTTC,CASSLVLTGLTYEQYF
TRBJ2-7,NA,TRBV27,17,TGTGCCAGCAGTTTATCATCGTGGGCGGGACTTTCCTACGAGCAGTACTTC,CASSLSSWAGLSYEQYF
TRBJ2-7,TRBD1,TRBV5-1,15,TGCGCCAGCAGTCCACCGGGACAGGTAACCTACGAGCAGTACTTC,CASSPPGQVTYEQYF
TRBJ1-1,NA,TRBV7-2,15,TGTGCCAGCAGCTTTGTAAGGGGCATGAACACTGAAGCTTTCTTT,CASSFVRGMNTEAFF
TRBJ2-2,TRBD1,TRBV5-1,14,TGCGCCGACCGACAGGGGGCGAACACCGGGGAGCTGTTTTTT,CADRQGANTGELFF
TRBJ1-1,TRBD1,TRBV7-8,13,TGTGCCAGCAGCGCCGCAGGGGGAACTGAAGCTTTCTTT,CASSAAGGTEAFF
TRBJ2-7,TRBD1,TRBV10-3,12,TGTGCCACCGGACAGGGCTCCTACGAGCAGTACTTC,CATGQGSYEQYF
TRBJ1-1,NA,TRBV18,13,TGTGCCAGCTCCCGGACGGCGAACACTGAAGCTTTCTTT,CASSRTANTEAFF
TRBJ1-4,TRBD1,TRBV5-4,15,TGTGCCAGCAGCTTGGTCCCAGGGGGTAGTGAAAAACTGTTTTTT,CASSLVPGGSEKLFF
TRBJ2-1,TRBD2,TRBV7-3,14,TGTGCCAGCAGCCCCCTAGCGGGAGTCAATGAGCAGTTCTTC,CASSPLAGVNEQFF
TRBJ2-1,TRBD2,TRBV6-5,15,TGTGCCAGCACCCCGTTCGCGCTAGCGGACAATGAGCAGTTCTTC,CASTPFALADNEQFF
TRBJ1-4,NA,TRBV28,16,TGTGCCAGCAGTATCCTGGGGAAAACAACTAATGAAAAACTGTTTTTT,CASSILGKTTNEKLFF
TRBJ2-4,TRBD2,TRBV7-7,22,TGTGCTAGCAGCTTAGATACGGCTCCGGGACTAGCGGGAGGACTAGCCAAAAACATTCAGTACTTC,CASSLDTAPGLAGGLAKNIQYF
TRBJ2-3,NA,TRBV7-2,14,TGTGCCAGCAGCTTAGATAGTGTTTTTGCTACGCAGTATTTT,CASSLDSVFATQYF
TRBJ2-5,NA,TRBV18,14,TGTGCCAGCACCTGGACCCGGGACAAAGAGACCCAGTACTTC,CASTWTRDKETQYF
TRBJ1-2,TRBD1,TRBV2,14,TGTGCCAGCAGTCCGGACAGGAGGGTCTATGGCTACACCTTC,CASSPDRRVYGYTF